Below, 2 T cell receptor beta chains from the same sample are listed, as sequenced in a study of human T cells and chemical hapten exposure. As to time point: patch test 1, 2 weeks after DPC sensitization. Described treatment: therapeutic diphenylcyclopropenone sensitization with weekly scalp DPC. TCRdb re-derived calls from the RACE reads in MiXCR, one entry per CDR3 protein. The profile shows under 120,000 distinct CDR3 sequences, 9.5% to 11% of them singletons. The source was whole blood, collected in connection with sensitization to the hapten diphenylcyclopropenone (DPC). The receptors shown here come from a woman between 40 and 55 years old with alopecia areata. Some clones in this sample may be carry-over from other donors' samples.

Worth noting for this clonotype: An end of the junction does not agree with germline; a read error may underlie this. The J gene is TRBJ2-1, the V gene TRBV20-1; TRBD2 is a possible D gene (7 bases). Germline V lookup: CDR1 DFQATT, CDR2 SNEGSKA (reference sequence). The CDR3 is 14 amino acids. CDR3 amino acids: CCAADGGAGREQFF. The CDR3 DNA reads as TGCTGTGCTGCCGATGGGGGGGCCGGTCGGGAGCAGTTCTTC.

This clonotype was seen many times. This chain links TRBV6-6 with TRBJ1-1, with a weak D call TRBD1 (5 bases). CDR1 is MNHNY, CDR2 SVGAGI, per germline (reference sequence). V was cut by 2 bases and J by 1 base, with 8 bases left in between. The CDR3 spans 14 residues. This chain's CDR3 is CASSYGQGNTEAFF. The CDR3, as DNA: TGTGCCAGCAGTTACGGGCAGGGGAACACTGAAGCTTTCTTT.